This TCR beta chain was sequenced during a study of CXCR3-negative and CXCR3-positive naive CD8 T cells. In the study overall: Libraries each contributed about 1.5 +/- 0.3 million TRB reads, for around 140 million in total. Study-wide results and limits: Relative to CXCR3-negative naive cells, CXCR3-positive naive cells had more hydrophobic TRB CDR3s.

Comment on this clonotype: The target antigen is unknown.

Naive CD8+ T cells had a CD45RO-CCR7+CD27+CD95- phenotype. With UMI labels, 5' RACE was used to prepare the TRB cDNA libraries. TCRdb reprocessed the 5' RACE reads and keeps a single row for each CDR3 protein, giving no DNA. The sample data list roughly 89,000 distinct CDR3 sequences. The CDR3 is made up of 16 amino acids. Germline V lookup: CDR1 MNHNY, CDR2 SVGAGI (reference sequence). The clonotype was recovered from a human donor in good health. Some clones in this sample may be carry-over from other donors' samples. The chain employs TRBV6-6 and TRBJ2-1; TCRdb lists TRBD1, though no DNA is available to test this call. Sequenced: naive CXCR3- CD8+ T cells from blood. As to subset: CD45RO-CCR7+CD27+CD95- naive CD8+ T cells lacking CXCR3 (TNR3-). CDR3 amino acids: CASSYGGVITYNEQFF.